The 21 T cell receptor beta chains listed next were all sequenced from one sample in a study of blood T cell repertoires in COVID-19. The data were produced by immunoSEQ multiplex PCR, yet TCRdb's version contains in-frame clones alone and is incomplete. The table lists about 88,000 clones, approximately 91% of them singletons. Sequenced sample: peripheral blood. The receptor source for this set is a human donor with active COVID-19. The donor label of this sample is uncertain.

V gene TRBV19 combines with J gene TRBJ2-1, with 8 positions matching TRBD2. Germline CDR1 LNHDA, CDR2 SQIVND (reference sequence). V dropped 1 base and J dropped 7; count of bases not matched to a gene: 21. The CDR3 covers 20 residues. Here the CDR3 DNA reads TGTGCCAGTAGTATAGTCGGAGGGCTAGCGGGTTGGGGGGGATTGAATGAGCAGTTCTTC. It codes for CASSIVGGLAGWGGLNEQFF.

As DNA, the CDR3 is TGTGCCAGCAGGCTGTTGGGGGCTGAGACCCAGTACTTC. It codes for CASRLLGAETQYF. The V call is TRBV12-3 or TRBV12-4, the J call TRBJ2-5; the D gene is possibly TRBD1 (6 bases). This CDR3 contains 13 residues. V was trimmed by 6 bases and J by 5 bases, leaving 13 bases between them.

The rearrangement uses TRBV19 and TRBJ2-1; maybe TRBD1 (5 bases). Germline loops: CDR1 LNHDA, CDR2 SQIVND (reference sequence). CDR3 size: 13 residues. The V and J ends lost 4 bases and 6 bases respectively, with 10 bases between them. In DNA form, the CDR3 reads TGTGCCAGTAGTACCGGACACCCCAATGAGCAGTTCTTC. The encoded protein is CASSTGHPNEQFF. Using reference TRBV19 and TRBJ2-1 for the parts outside the CDR3, the full variable domain is DGGITQSPKYLFRKEGQNVTLSCEQNLNHDAMYWYRQDPGQGLRLIYYSQIVNDFQKGDIAEGYSVSREKKESFPLTVTSAQKNPTAFYLCASSTGHPNEQFFGPGTRLTVL.

This clone was counted between two and nine times. CDR3 in amino acids: CASSPPSGQETQYF. The CDR3 DNA reads as TGCGCCAGCAGTCCACCTAGCGGGCAAGAGACCCAGTACTTC. This sequence joins TRBV10-2 and TRBJ2-5; 8 bases align to TRBD2. Germline V CDR1 and CDR2: WSHSY, SAAADI. CDR3 length: 14 amino acids. Trimming at V came to 5 bases and at J to 2 bases, leaving 4 bases not matched to a gene.

The chain carries TRBV28 and TRBJ2-1; perhaps TRBD1 as D (6 bases). This CDR3 contains 16 residues. Germline V gives CDR1 MDHEN, CDR2 SYDVKM. Trimming pared 3 bases from V and 8 bases from J, leaving 20 bases between. CDR3 sequence reads: CASSFVGARFGDEQFF. DNA of the CDR3: TGTGCCAGCAGTTTCGTGGGGGCTAGGTTTGGGGATGAGCAGTTCTTC.

The rearrangement joins TRBV2 to TRBJ2-5, with D possibly matching TRBD1 (6 bases). Germline CDR1 SNHLY, CDR2 FYNNEI. This CDR3 region has 14 residues. Trimming removed 6 bases from V and 1 base from J, with 12 bases in between. In DNA, the CDR3 is TGTGCCAGCAGCCGGGACACCCTCCAAGAGACCCAGTACTTC. Amino acid sequence: CASSRDTLQETQYF. The full variable domain, its missing parts supplied by reference TRBV2 and TRBJ2-5, is EPEVTQTPSHQVTQMGQEVILRCVPISNHLYFYWYRQILGQKVEFLVSFYNNEISEKSEIFDDQFSVERPDGSNFTLKIRSTKLEDSAMYFCASSRDTLQETQYFGPGTRLLVL.

The chain links TRBV13 to TRBJ2-3; D is possibly TRBD2 (5 bases). V lost 0 bases to trimming and J lost 2 bases, with 21 bases between them. The CDR3 contains 19 residues. Germline V gene sequence: CDR1 PRHDT, CDR2 FYEKMQ (reference sequence). CDR3 region: CASSLGVVRRSPHTDTQYF. The DNA for the CDR3 is TGTGCCAGCAGCTTAGGGGTAGTGAGGAGGTCCCCCCACACAGATACGCAGTATTTT.

V and J are TRBV14 and TRBJ2-5; 13 bases align to TRBD2. V lost 4 bases to trimming and J lost 4 bases; unmatched junction nucleotides: 6. This CDR3 contains 16 residues. CDR1 and CDR2 (germline): SGHDN, FVKESK. Here the CDR3 DNA reads TGTGCCAGCAGCCCGTTCGGACTAGCGGGGGTAGAGACCCAGTACTTC. It encodes CASSPFGLAGVETQYF.

As concerns this clone: At one boundary the junction diverges from the germline segment, which might be a read error. CDR3 bases: TGCAGTGCTAGTCCCGTTTCGTCGGGGGAATGGTACAATGAGCAGCTCTTC. The encoded protein is CSASPVSSGEWYNEQLF. This sequence joins TRBV20-1 and TRBJ2-1; D is perhaps TRBD2 (6 bases). Per germline, CDR1 DFQATT and CDR2 SNEGSKA (reference sequence). The CDR3 runs to 17 residues.

V and J are TRBV7-2 and TRBJ1-4; D possibly corresponds to TRBD1 (5 bases). CDR3 size: 13 residues. The V end was cut by 5 bases, the J end by 7 bases, with 11 bases between. The V gene's germline CDR1 is SGHTA and CDR2 FQGNSA. Written as DNA, the CDR3 is TGTGCCAGCAGCCTAGACCAGGGTGAAAAACTGTTTTTT. Translation: CASSLDQGEKLFF.

V usage is TRBV5-1 and J usage is TRBJ2-6; the D is unclear. In germline, CDR1 is SGHRS, CDR2 YFSETQ. The CDR3 runs 14 residues. V lost 5 bases to trimming and J lost 1 base, with 7 bases between them. In nucleotides, the CDR3 is TGCGCCAGCAGTCCCCTATCTGGGGCCAACGTCCTGACTTTC. Amino acids: CASSPLSGANVLTF.

The chain couples TRBV7-2 to TRBJ1-2, with 12 nucleotides matching TRBD1. This CDR3 comprises 15 residues. V lost 4 bases and J lost 8; bases outside the gene matches: 8. CDR1 is SGHTA and CDR2 is FQGNSA in the germline V gene. The CDR3 coding sequence is TGTGCCAGCAGCTGGCGGGACAGGGGGCGGCACGGCTACACCTTC. It specifies CASSWRDRGRHGYTF.

Note on this clone: The junction departs from germline at one end; a sequencing error may be responsible. This chain joins TRBV19 and TRBJ1-5; 9 nucleotides align to TRBD1. Germline CDR1 reads LNHDA; CDR2 reads SQIVND (reference sequence). This CDR3 has 16 amino acids. The CDR3 coding sequence is TGTGCCAGTATTATATCCGGGACAGGGATCAATCAGCCCCAGCATTTT. Translated, it gives CASIISGTGINQPQHF.

V usage is TRBV2 and J usage is TRBJ2-5; 7 bases match TRBD1. The J segment lost 1 base and the V segment lost 4 bases, leaving 9 bases of the junction unmatched. This CDR3 contains 16 residues. Per the germline V gene, CDR1 is SNHLY and CDR2 is FYNNEI. In DNA form, the CDR3 reads TGTGCCAGCAGTGCTTCGAGACAGGGTAGCCAAGAGACCCAGTACTTC. Its translation: CASSASRQGSQETQYF. The full variable domain, rest sourced from reference TRBV2 and TRBJ2-5, is EPEVTQTPSHQVTQMGQEVILRCVPISNHLYFYWYRQILGQKVEFLVSFYNNEISEKSEIFDDQFSVERPDGSNFTLKIRSTKLEDSAMYFCASSASRQGSQETQYFGPGTRLLVL.

This chain uses TRBV24-1 with TRBJ1-1; D gene unclear. The CDR3 contains 14 residues. V lost 0 bases and J 0 bases, leaving 4 bases between the germline ends. Germline-derived CDR1 and CDR2 are KGHDR and SFDVKD. The CDR3 DNA follows: TGTGCCACCAGTGATTTGCCTCTGAACACTGAAGCTTTCTTT. Translating gives CATSDLPLNTEAFF.

The chain links TRBV6-5 to TRBJ2-7, with no clear D. There are 11 residues in the CDR3. The germline V and J ends were trimmed by 7 bases and 7 bases, with 11 bases remaining between them. Germline V CDR1 and CDR2: MNHEY, SVGAGI. The CDR3 DNA sequence: TGTGCCAGCACCAACTCTCGTGAGCAGTACTTC. Translated: CASTNSREQYF.

The J gene is TRBJ2-2, the V gene TRBV19; weak D call: TRBD2 (7 bases). Trimming left V 6 bases short and J 4 bases short, with 12 bases between. Germline CDR1 LNHDA, CDR2 SQIVND (reference sequence). This CDR3 contains 14 residues. The DNA for the CDR3 is TGTGCCAGTAGAAGAGGGGGGGGCACCGGGGAGCTGTTTTTT. It translates to CASRRGGGTGELFF.

The rearrangement joins TRBV5-4 to TRBJ2-5; 7 nucleotides agree with TRBD1. CDR1 SGHNT and CDR2 YYREEE come from the germline V gene (reference sequence). The CDR3 is made up of 14 amino acids. V was pared by 4 bases and J by 2 bases, with 5 bases of the junction left unmatched. The CDR3 sequence: CASSIRDSQETQYF. The DNA for the CDR3 is TGTGCCAGCAGCATCCGGGACAGTCAAGAGACCCAGTACTTC.

The chain has TRBV6-6 and TRBJ1-1; D might be TRBD1 (5 bases). With 6 bases removed from V and 3 bases from J, the gap between germline ends came to 14 bases. CDR3 size: 14 residues. Germline loops: CDR1 MNHNY, CDR2 SVGAGI (reference sequence). This CDR3 reads CASRLLGGDTEAFF. The CDR3 coding sequence is TGTGCCAGCAGATTACTGGGGGGGGACACTGAAGCTTTCTTT.

This sequence joins TRBV4-2 and TRBJ2-7; 9 bases fit TRBD2. V trimming: 3 bases; J trimming: 0 bases; junction bases outside the gene matches: 3. Germline loops: CDR1 LGHNA, CDR2 YNFKEQ. This CDR3 is 15 amino acids long. The CDR3 nucleotides read TGTGCCAGCAGCCATTCTAGCGGGGACTCCTACGAGCAGTACTTC. Protein product: CASSHSSGDSYEQYF.

The rearrangement uses TRBV12-3 or TRBV12-4 and TRBJ1-1, with no clear D. V was clipped by 5 bases and J by 4 bases, with 11 bases between them. This CDR3 region has 13 residues. CDR3: CASSPTGFTEAFF. The CDR3 region has the DNA TGTGCCAGCAGTCCGACCGGGTTCACTGAAGCTTTCTTT.